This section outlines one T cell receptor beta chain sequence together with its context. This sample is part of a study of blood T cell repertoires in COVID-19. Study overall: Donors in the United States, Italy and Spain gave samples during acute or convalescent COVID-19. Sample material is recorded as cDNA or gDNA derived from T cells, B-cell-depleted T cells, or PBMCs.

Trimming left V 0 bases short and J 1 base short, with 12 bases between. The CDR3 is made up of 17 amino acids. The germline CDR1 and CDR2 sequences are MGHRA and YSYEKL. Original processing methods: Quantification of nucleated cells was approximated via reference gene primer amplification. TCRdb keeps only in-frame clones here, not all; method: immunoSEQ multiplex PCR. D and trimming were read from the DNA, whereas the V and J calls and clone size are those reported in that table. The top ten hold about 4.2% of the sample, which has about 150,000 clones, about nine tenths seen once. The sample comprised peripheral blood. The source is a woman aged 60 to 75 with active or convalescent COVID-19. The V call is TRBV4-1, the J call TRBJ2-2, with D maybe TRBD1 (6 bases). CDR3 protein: CASSQDPDSLNTGELFF. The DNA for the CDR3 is TGCGCCAGCAGCCAAGACCCGGACAGCTTGAACACCGGGGAGCTGTTTTTT.